This TCR beta chain comes out of a study of blood T cell repertoires in COVID-19. The CDR3 contains 14 residues. V lost 3 bases and J lost 2; bases outside the gene matches: 2. Germline loops: CDR1 SGHRS, CDR2 YFSETQ. Authors' methods: Estimates of nucleated cell counts were drawn from the amplification of reference gene primers. TCRdb's table, derived via immunoSEQ multiplex PCR, lists solely in-frame clones and lacks some. The V and J calls and clone size come from that table; D and trimming were worked out from the DNA. The sample comprises 200,000 to 250,000 clones, over 80% of which are singletons, and more than 3% rests with the top ten. The cohort comprised adults aged about 18 to 89 years residing in about two dozen US areas. Clinical histories supplied by participants themselves formed the basis of cohort assignment.

The sequenced sample was PBMCs or T cells enriched from blood (not recorded which). The chain joins TRBV5-1 to TRBJ1-2; 9 bases agree with TRBD1. This TCR came from a woman in her twenties or thirties who had been exposed to COVID-19. The CDR3 protein is CASSSGQGNYGYTF. DNA for the CDR3: TGCGCCAGCAGCTCCGGACAGGGGAACTATGGCTACACCTTC.